A single sample gave rise to the 27 T cell receptor beta chains below, sequenced in a study of T cells expressing NK-cell markers. From the 5' RACE reads, TCRdb lists one entry per CDR3 protein and no DNA. The sample table sets out about 180,000 distinct CDR3 sequences. The sample comprised blood T cells: a sorted CD56 or NKG2C T cell subset, CD4+ or CD8+ T cells, or bulk PBMC T cells (not recorded which). These receptors originate from a woman between 18 and 70 years old in good health.

CDR3 amino acids: CASSPLGHMYEQYF. The chain joins TRBV12-3 or TRBV12-4 to TRBJ2-7; as DNA is missing, the TRBD1 call by TCRdb cannot be tested. This CDR3 spans 14 amino acids.

The genes are TRBV4-1 and TRBJ1-5. The CDR3 totals 15 residues. Germline CDR1 MGHRA, CDR2 YSYEKL. The CDR3 here is CASSQDGQLTQPQHF.

The chain employs TRBV5-1 and TRBJ2-5. Germline CDR1 and CDR2: SGHRS and YFSETQ. The CDR3 sequence is 15 residues long. CDR3 in amino acids: CASSTMVRTQETQYF.

The CDR3 here is CASSLEGTGVGQPQHF. The chain combines TRBV12-3 or TRBV12-4 with TRBJ1-5; checking the TCRdb D call of TRBD1 is not possible without DNA. This CDR3 has 16 residues.

The chain is built from TRBV12-3 or TRBV12-4 and TRBJ2-1; TCRdb names TRBD1, which stays unverified in the absence of DNA. This CDR3 is 12 amino acids long. CDR3: CASGGVYNEQFF.

The V call is TRBV10-3, the J call TRBJ2-7; TCRdb reports TRBD1, a call that lacks DNA to check it against. The CDR3 spans 12 residues. The germline gives CDR1 ENHRY, CDR2 SYGVKD. The CDR3 is CAIGDSSYEQYF.

CDR3 amino acids: CATTLGVLLHPAFF. This chain links TRBV24-1 with TRBJ1-1. Germline CDR1 and CDR2: KGHDR and SFDVKD. CDR3 length: 14 residues.

The rearrangement joins TRBV14 to TRBJ2-3; TCRdb calls TRBD1, which cannot be checked without DNA. CDR1 SGHDN and CDR2 FVKESK come from the germline V gene. This CDR3 comprises 18 residues. The CDR3 region is CASSRRDGQGHPLNTQYF.

The chain employs TRBV10-3 and TRBJ2-1; there is no DNA to check the TCRdb D call of TRBD2. Germline V gene lookup returns CDR1 ENHRY and CDR2 SYGVKD. There are 20 residues in the CDR3. CDR3 protein: CAISAPTGLAGSRLYNEQFF.

The gene calls are TRBV12-3 or TRBV12-4 and TRBJ1-1; TCRdb indicates TRBD1, and absent DNA this call remains unverified. This CDR3 has 17 amino acids. The CDR3 is CASSPWTGGALDTEAFF.

This chain uses TRBV30 with TRBJ2-2; lacking DNA, the TRBD1 call made by TCRdb goes unchecked. Looked up from germline, CDR1 is GTSNPN and CDR2 is SVGIG (reference sequence). This CDR3 comprises 15 residues. CDR3 amino acids: CAWSGGAGNTGELFF.

The chain couples TRBV4-2 to TRBJ2-3. Germline CDR1 is LGHNA and CDR2 is YNFKEQ. The CDR3 extends over 14 amino acids. The CDR3 is CASSQDLGTDTQYF.

This chain connects TRBV3-1 to TRBJ2-3; TCRdb calls TRBD2, which cannot be checked without DNA. The CDR3 loop spans 16 amino acids. Looked up from germline, CDR1 is LGHDT and CDR2 is YNNKEL (reference sequence). The CDR3 is CASSPGGAGGLDTQYF.

This chain uses TRBV9 with TRBJ2-2. Germline V gives CDR1 SGDLS, CDR2 YYNGEE. The CDR3 has 15 amino acids. CDR3 protein: CASSVGTVDTGELFF.

CDR3 loop: CASSETGDTHQPQHF. The chain employs TRBV9 and TRBJ1-5; as DNA is missing, the TRBD1 call by TCRdb cannot be tested. Per germline, CDR1 SGDLS and CDR2 YYNGEE. This CDR3 has 15 amino acids.

The V and J genes are TRBV4-1 and TRBJ1-5; TCRdb's D gene call, TRBD1, goes unchecked for lack of DNA. This CDR3 has 17 residues. Germline-derived CDR1 and CDR2 are MGHRA and YSYEKL. CDR3 residues: CASSQDIERQGNQPQHF.

The CDR3 spells CASSLDGGPSSYEQYF. V and J are TRBV5-1 and TRBJ2-7; TCRdb picks TRBD2, but there is no DNA to check that call. Looked up from germline, CDR1 is SGHRS and CDR2 is YFSETQ. The CDR3 covers 16 residues.

This sequence joins TRBV20-1 and TRBJ2-4; TCRdb outputs TRBD2, but without DNA this stays unchecked. CDR3 length: 12 residues. CDR1 and CDR2 from the germline V gene are DFQATT and SNEGSKA (reference sequence). The CDR3 reads CSARDRLALQYF.

V is TRBV20-1 and J is TRBJ1-6. The germline CDR1 and CDR2 sequences are DFQATT and SNEGSKA (reference sequence). This CDR3 region has 17 residues. CDR3 loop: CSARERQGGFTHSPLHF.

This chain links TRBV2 with TRBJ2-5; TCRdb indicates TRBD2, and absent DNA this call remains unverified. Germline assignment: CDR1 SNHLY and CDR2 FYNNEI. The CDR3 totals 17 residues. CDR3 sequence: CASSERTSGRARETQYF.

V usage is TRBV7-9 and J usage is TRBJ2-7. The germline V gene encodes CDR1 SEHNR and CDR2 FQNEAQ (reference sequence). The CDR3 has 11 amino acids. The CDR3 reads CASSTSSEQYF.

V usage is TRBV3-1 and J usage is TRBJ1-1; TCRdb's D call of TRBD1 is untestable without DNA. Germline V gene sequence: CDR1 LGHDT, CDR2 YNNKEL (reference sequence). The CDR3 sequence is 13 residues long. The CDR3 sequence is CASSRDRGSEAFF.

The V call is TRBV9, the J call TRBJ1-3. The CDR3 loop spans 15 amino acids. Germline loops: CDR1 SGDLS, CDR2 YYNGEE. This CDR3 reads CASTPGGNFGNTIYF.

The rearrangement links TRBV3-1 to TRBJ1-1; the TRBD1 assignment by TCRdb is unverifiable without DNA. This CDR3 comprises 14 residues. The germline gives CDR1 LGHDT, CDR2 YNNKEL (reference sequence). CDR3 region: CASSQGTGFSGAFF. Full variable domain (rest looked up from reference TRBV3-1 and TRBJ1-1): DTAVSQTPKYLVTQMGNDKSIKCEQNLGHDTMYWYKQDSKKFLKIMFSYNNKELIINETVPNRFSPKSPDKAHLNLHINSLELGDSAVYFCASSQGTGFSGAFFGQGTRLTVV.

The CDR3 reads CASLGEGGQGYEQYF. The chain combines TRBV7-9 with TRBJ2-7; absent DNA, TCRdb's TRBD2 call cannot be checked. The CDR3 is made up of 15 amino acids. Germline values: CDR1 SEHNR, CDR2 FQNEAQ (reference sequence). The complete variable domain, with remaining parts taken from reference TRBV7-9 and TRBJ2-7, reads DTGVSQNPRHKITKRGQNVTFRCDPISEHNRLYWYRQTLGQGPEFLTYFQNEAQLEKSRLLSDRFSAERPKGSFSTLEIQRTEQGDSAMYLCASLGEGGQGYEQYFGPGTRLTVT.

This chain uses TRBV10-3 with TRBJ2-5. The V gene's germline CDR1 is ENHRY and CDR2 SYGVKD. The CDR3 length is 13 residues. CDR3 sequence reads: CAISRDWAETQYF.

The V gene is TRBV10-3, the J gene TRBJ2-1; TCRdb lists TRBD1, though no DNA is available to test this call. CDR3 length equals 15 residues. Germline V gene data show CDR1 as ENHRY and CDR2 as SYGVKD. The CDR3 loop reads CAISPGGSSYNEQFF.